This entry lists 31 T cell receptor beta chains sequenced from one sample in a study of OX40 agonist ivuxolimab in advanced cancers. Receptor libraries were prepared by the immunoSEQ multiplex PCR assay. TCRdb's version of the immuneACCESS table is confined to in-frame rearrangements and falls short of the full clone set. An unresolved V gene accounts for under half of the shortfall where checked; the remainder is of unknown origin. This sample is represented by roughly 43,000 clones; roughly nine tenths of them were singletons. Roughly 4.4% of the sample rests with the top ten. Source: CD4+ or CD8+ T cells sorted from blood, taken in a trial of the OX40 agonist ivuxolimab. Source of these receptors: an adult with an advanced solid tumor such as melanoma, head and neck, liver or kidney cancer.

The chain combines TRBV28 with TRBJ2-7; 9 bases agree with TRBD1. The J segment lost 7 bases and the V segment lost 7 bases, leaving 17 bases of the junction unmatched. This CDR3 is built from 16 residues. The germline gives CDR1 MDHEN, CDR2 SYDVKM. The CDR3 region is CASTPRRDRASREQYV. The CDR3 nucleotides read TGTGCCAGCACCCCCCGGCGGGACAGGGCGTCGCGGGAGCAGTACGTC.

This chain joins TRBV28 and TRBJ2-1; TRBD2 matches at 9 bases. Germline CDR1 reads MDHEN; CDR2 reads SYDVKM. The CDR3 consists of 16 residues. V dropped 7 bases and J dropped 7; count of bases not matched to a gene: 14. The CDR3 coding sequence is TGTGCCAGCACCCTGGGCCTAGCGGGGTTTGTGAATGAGCAGTTCTTC. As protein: CASTLGLAGFVNEQFF.

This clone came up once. The CDR3 DNA is TGTGCCAGCAGTTGGGCAGACTTCTATAACACAGATACGCAGTATTTT. This codes for CASSWADFYNTDTQYF. The genes are TRBV28 and TRBJ2-3; D is undetermined. The length of the CDR3 is 16 residues. Germline V gene sequence: CDR1 MDHEN, CDR2 SYDVKM. Trimming left V 4 bases short and J 2 bases short, with 16 bases between.

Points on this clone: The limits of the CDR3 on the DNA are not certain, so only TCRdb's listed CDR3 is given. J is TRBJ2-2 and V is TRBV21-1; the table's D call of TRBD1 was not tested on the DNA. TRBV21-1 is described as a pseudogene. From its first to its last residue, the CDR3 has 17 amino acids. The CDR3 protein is CASSKVGRGSNTGELFF.

CDR3 protein: CASSDSGLADYNEQFF. CDR3 DNA sequence: TGTGCCAGCAGTGACTCCGGACTAGCGGACTACAATGAGCAGTTCTTC. J is TRBJ2-1 and V is TRBV6-4, with 10 bases matching TRBD2. CDR1 MRHNA and CDR2 SNTAGT come from the germline V gene. Trimming took 0 bases from V and 3 from J; bases not matched to a gene: 2. The CDR3 is 16 residues long.

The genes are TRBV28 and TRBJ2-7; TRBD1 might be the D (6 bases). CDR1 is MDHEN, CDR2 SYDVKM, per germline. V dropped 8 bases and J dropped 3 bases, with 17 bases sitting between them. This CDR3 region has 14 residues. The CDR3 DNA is TGTGCCAGCGCCTCCGTGGACAGCAGCTACGAGCAGTACGTC. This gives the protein CASASVDSSYEQYV.

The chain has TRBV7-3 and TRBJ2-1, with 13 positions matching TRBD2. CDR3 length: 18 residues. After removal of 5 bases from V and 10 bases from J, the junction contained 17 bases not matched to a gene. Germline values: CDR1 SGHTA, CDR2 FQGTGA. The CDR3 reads CASSPGTSGMGEFGEQFF. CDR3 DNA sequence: TGTGCCAGCAGCCCAGGGACTAGCGGGATGGGAGAGTTCGGGGAGCAGTTCTTC.

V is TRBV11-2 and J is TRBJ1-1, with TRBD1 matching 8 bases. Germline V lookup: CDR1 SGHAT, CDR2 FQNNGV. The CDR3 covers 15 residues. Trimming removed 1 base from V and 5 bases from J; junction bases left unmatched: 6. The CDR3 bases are TGTGCCAGCAGCTTAGTCCAGGGGGCTGGAACTGAAGCTTTCTTT. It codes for CASSLVQGAGTEAFF. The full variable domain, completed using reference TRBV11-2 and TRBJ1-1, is EAGVAQSPRYKIIEKRQSVAFWCNPISGHATLYWYQQILGQGPKLLIQFQNNGVVDDSQLPKDRFSAERLKGVDSTLKIQPAKLEDSAVYLCASSLVQGAGTEAFFGQGTRLTVV.

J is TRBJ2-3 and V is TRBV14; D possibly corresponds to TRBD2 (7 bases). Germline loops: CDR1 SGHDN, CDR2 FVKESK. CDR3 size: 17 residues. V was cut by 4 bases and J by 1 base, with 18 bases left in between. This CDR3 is CASSLTPGGRGTDTQYF. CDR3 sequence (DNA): TGTGCCAGCAGCCTTACGCCCGGGGGGCGAGGCACAGATACGCAGTATTTT.

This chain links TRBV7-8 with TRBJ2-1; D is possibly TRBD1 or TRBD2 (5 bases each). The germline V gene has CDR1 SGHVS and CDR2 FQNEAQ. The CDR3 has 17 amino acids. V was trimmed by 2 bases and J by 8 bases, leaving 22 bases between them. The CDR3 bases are TGTGCCAGCAGCTTATCATGGGCAGGGCCACCCGGGGATGAGCAGTTCTTC. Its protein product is CASSLSWAGPPGDEQFF.

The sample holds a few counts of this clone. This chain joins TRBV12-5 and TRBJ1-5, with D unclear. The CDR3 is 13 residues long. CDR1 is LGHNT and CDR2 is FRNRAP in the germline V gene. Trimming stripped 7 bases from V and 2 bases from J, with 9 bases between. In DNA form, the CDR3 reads TGTGCTAGTGCAGGTTCGGGCAATCAGCCCCAGCATTTT. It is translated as CASAGSGNQPQHF.

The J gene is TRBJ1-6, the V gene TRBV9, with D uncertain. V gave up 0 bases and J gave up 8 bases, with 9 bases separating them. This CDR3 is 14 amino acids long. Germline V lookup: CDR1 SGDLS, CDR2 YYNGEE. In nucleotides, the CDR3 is TGTGCCAGCAGCGTAGCCTACCGGGATTCACCCCTCCACTTT. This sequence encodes CASSVAYRDSPLHF.

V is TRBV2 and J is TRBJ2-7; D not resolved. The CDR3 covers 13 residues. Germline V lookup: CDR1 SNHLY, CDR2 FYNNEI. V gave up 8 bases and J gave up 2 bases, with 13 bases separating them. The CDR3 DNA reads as TGTGCCAGCGCAGGAGCTGAGACCTACGAGCAGTACGTC. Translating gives CASAGAETYEQYV.

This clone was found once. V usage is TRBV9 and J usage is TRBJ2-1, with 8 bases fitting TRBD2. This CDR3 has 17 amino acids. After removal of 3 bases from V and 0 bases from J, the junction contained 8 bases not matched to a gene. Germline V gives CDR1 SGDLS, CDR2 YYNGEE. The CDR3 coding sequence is TGTGCCAGCAGCGACAATCCCGGGACTAGCTCCTACAATGAGCAGTTCTTC. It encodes CASSDNPGTSSYNEQFF.

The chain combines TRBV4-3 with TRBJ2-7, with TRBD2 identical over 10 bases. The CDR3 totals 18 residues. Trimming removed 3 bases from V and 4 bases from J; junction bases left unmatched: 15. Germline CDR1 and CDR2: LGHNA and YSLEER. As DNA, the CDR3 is TGCGCCAGCAGCCATGGGCTACAAGGGGAGACTAGCGGGTACGAGCAGTACTTC. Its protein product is CASSHGLQGETSGYEQYF.

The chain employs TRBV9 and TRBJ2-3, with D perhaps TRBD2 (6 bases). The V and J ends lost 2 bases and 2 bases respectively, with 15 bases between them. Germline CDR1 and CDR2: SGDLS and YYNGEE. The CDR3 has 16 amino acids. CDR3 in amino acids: CASSVSGRGNTDTQYF. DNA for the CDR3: TGTGCCAGCAGCGTTAGTGGTCGGGGGAACACAGATACGCAGTATTTT.

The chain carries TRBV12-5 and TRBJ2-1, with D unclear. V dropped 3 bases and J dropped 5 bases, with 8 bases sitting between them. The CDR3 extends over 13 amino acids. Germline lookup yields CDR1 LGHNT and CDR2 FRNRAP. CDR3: CASGLGRNNEQFF. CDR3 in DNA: TGTGCTAGTGGTTTAGGGCGAAACAATGAGCAGTTCTTC.

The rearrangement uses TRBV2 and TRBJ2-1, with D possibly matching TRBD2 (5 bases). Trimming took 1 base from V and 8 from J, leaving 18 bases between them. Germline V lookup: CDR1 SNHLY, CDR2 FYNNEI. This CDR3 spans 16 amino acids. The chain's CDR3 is CASSEGGWKRKDEQFF. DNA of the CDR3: TGTGCCAGCAGTGAAGGAGGGTGGAAGCGTAAGGATGAGCAGTTCTTC. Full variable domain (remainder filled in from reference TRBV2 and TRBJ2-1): EPEVTQTPSHQVTQMGQEVILRCVPISNHLYFYWYRQILGQKVEFLVSFYNNEISEKSEIFDDQFSVERPDGSNFTLKIRSTKLEDSAMYFCASSEGGWKRKDEQFFGPGTRLTVL.

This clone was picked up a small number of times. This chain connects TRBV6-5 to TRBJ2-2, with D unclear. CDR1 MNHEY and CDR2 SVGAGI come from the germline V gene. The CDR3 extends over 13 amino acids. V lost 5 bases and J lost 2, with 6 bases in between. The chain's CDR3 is CASSPYNTGELFF. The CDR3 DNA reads TGTGCCAGCAGTCCATATAACACCGGGGAGCTGTTTTTT.

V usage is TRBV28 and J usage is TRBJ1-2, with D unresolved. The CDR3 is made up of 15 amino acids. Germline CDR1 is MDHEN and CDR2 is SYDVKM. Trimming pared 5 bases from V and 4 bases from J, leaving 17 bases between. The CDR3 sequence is CASSRPLVGTYGYTF. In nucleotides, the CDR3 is TGTGCCAGCAGTAGGCCCCTTGTAGGAACCTATGGCTACACCTTC.

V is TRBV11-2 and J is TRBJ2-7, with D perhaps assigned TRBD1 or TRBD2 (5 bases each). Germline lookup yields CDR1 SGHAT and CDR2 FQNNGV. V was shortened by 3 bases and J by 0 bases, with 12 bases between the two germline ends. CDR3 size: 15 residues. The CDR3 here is CASSFPGAYSYEQYV. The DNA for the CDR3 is TGTGCCAGCAGCTTCCCCGGGGCTTACTCCTACGAGCAGTACGTC.

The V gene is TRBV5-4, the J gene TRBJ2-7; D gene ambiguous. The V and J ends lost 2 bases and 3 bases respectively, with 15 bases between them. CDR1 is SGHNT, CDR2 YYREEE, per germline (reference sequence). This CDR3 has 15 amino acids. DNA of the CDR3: TGTGCCAGCAGCTTAGTGGCAGGCCACTACTACGAGCAGTACTTC. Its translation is CASSLVAGHYYEQYF.

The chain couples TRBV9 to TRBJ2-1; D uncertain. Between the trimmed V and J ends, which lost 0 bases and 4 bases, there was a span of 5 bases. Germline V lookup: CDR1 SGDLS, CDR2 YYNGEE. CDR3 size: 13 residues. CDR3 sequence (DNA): TGTGCCAGCAGCGTAGAGGTTTACAATGAGCAGTTCTTC. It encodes CASSVEVYNEQFF.

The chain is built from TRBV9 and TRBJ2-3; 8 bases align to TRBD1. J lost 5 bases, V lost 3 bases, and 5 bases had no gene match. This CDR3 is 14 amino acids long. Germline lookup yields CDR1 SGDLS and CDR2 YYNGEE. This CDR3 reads CASSGWTGRDTQYF. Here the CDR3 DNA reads TGTGCCAGCAGCGGCTGGACAGGGCGAGATACGCAGTATTTT.

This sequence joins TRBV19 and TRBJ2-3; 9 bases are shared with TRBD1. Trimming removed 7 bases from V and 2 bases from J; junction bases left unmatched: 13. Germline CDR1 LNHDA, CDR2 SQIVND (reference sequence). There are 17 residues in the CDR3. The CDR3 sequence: CASTKNLGQGYTDTQYF. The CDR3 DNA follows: TGTGCCAGTACAAAAAACCTGGGACAGGGTTACACAGATACGCAGTATTTT.

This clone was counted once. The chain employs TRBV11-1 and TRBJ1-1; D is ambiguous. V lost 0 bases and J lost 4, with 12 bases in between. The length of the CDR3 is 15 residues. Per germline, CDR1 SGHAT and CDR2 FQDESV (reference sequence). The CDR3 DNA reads TGTGCCAGCAGCTTAGCGCGCGGGTCGGGCACTGAAGCTTTCTTT. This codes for CASSLARGSGTEAFF. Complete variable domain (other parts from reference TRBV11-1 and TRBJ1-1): EAEVAQSPRYKITEKSQAVAFWCDPISGHATLYWYRQILGQGPELLVQFQDESVVDDSQLPKDRFSAERLKGVDSTLKIQPAELGDSAMYLCASSLARGSGTEAFFGQGTRLTVV.

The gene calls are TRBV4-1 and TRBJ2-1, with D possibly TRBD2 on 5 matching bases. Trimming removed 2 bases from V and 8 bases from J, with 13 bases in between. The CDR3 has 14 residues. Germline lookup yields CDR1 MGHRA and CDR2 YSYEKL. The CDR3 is CASSQNPTGDEQFF. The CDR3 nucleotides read TGCGCCAGCAGCCAAAACCCCACCGGGGATGAGCAGTTCTTC.

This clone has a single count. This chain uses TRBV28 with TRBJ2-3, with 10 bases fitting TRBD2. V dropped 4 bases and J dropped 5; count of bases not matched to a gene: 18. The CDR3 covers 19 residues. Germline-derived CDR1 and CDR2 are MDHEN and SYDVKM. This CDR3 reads CASSSRSSGGPYFQDTQYF. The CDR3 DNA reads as TGTGCCAGCAGTTCTCGGTCTAGCGGGGGCCCCTACTTTCAAGATACGCAGTATTTT.

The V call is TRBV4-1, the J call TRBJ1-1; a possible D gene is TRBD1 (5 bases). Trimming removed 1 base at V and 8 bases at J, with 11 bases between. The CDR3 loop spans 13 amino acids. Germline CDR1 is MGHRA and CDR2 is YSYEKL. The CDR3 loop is CASSQGGFSEAFF. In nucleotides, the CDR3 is TGCGCCAGCAGCCAAGGGGGGTTTTCGGAAGCTTTCTTT.

The CDR3 DNA sequence: TGCGCCAGCAGCCAAGATGGGGGAGGTTACACTGAAGCTTTCTTT. Translation: CASSQDGGGYTEAFF. The chain is built from TRBV4-1 and TRBJ1-1; a possible D gene is TRBD1 (5 bases). CDR1 MGHRA and CDR2 YSYEKL come from the germline V gene. Trimming shortened V by 0 bases and J by 3 bases, and 11 bases separated the two germline ends. The CDR3 extends over 15 amino acids.

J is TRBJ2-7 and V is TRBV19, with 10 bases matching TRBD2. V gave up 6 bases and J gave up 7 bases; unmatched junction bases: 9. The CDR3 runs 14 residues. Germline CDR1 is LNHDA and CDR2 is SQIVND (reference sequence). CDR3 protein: CASSSSGGGSEQYV. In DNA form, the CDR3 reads TGTGCCAGTAGCTCTAGCGGGGGAGGTTCGGAGCAGTACGTC.